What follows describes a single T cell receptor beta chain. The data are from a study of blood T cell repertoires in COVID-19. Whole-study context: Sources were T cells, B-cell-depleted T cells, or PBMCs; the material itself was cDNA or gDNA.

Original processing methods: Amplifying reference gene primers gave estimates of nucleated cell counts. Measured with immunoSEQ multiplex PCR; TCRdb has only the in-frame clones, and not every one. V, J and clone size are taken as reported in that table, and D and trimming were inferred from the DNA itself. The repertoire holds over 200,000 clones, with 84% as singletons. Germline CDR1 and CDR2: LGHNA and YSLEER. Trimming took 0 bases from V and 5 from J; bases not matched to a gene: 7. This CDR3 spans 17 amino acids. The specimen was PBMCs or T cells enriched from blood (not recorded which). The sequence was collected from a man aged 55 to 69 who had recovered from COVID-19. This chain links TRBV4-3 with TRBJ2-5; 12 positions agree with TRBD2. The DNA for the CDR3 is TGCGCCAGCAGCCAAGAAATGGCCCTAGCGGGGGGGGAGACCCAGTACTTC. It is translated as CASSQEMALAGGETQYF.